The source of this T cell receptor beta chain is a study of T cells in localized non-small cell lung cancer. Trimming took off 4 bases at V and 8 bases at J, with 18 bases between the two ends. Looked up from germline, CDR1 is SGHRS and CDR2 is YFSETQ. This CDR3 is 14 amino acids long. Profiled with immunoSEQ multiplex PCR; TCRdb holds only in-frame clones, not every one. The sample carries tens of thousands of clones, around 90% recorded once. Study results and limitations: Detection in adjacent lung was observed for a median around 59 of the top 100 tumor clones. Uninvolved adjacent lung showed peak T cell clonality, exceeding tumor.

This clone was observed a few times. As yet, its antigen is unknown. The sample consisted of peripheral blood, taken before any cancer treatment. The sequence derives from a man aged 18-55 years with stage I lung adenocarcinoma. This rearrangement joins TRBV5-1 to TRBJ1-2; TRBD1 is a possible D gene (6 bases). The CDR3 protein is CASSKNNRAEGYTF. The CDR3 coding sequence is TGCGCCAGCAGCAAGAACAACAGGGCGGAGGGCTACACCTTC.